Listed below are T cell receptor beta chains from one sample, sequenced in a study of early T cells in non-severe SARS-CoV-2 infection. MiXCR, run by TCRdb on the 5' RACE reads, gives a single entry per CDR3 protein. In the table there are about 46,000 distinct CDR3 sequences, over 5% of which are singletons. Specimen: whole blood, collected at baseline. The receptor source for this set is an adult who was a healthcare worker with PCR-confirmed SARS-CoV-2 infection or an uninfected control (not recorded which). CDR3s include the opening cysteine and the closing phenylalanine or tryptophan. Fields, in order: J gene, clone size, V gene, D gene, CDR3 protein, CDR3 DNA. A D gene is named only where the DNA matches it firmly. Only some rows state a clone size, as once, few, many or a class for expanded clones.

J: TRBJ1-2
size: .
V: TRBV28
D: TRBD1
CDR3: CASSPRGQGYHYGYTF
DNA: TGTGCCAGCAGTCCCCGCGGACAGGGATATCACTATGGCTACACCTTC

J: TRBJ2-7
size: medium-sized
V: TRBV2
D: .
CDR3: CASGTGLSPEQYF
DNA: TGTGCCAGCGGAACGGGTCTCTCCCCCGAGCAGTACTTC

J: TRBJ2-7
size: many
V: TRBV10-3
D: TRBD1
CDR3: CAIRPRQGLAEQYF
DNA: TGTGCCATCAGGCCTCGACAGGGTCTGGCCGAGCAGTACTTC

J: TRBJ2-7
size: many
V: TRBV18
D: .
CDR3: CASSPGASDEQYF
DNA: TGTGCCAGCTCACCGGGGGCATCAGACGAGCAGTACTTC

J: TRBJ2-2
size: few
V: TRBV29-1
D: .
CDR3: CSVGLIQGPGELFF
DNA: TGCAGCGTGGGACTTATACAGGGTCCCGGGGAGCTGTTTTTT

J: TRBJ2-7
size: .
V: TRBV4-1
D: TRBD1
CDR3: CASSRGGGYEQYF
DNA: TGCGCCAGCTCCCGAGGGGGCGGCTACGAGCAGTACTTC

J: TRBJ2-7
size: .
V: TRBV20-1
D: TRBD2
CDR3: CSARPLAGLHEQYF
DNA: TGCAGTGCTAGACCACTAGCGGGTTTGCACGAGCAGTACTTC

J: TRBJ2-1
size: .
V: TRBV18
D: .
CDR3: CASSAEQGSSNEQFF
DNA: TGTGCCAGCTCAGCGGAGCAGGGGAGTAGTAATGAGCAGTTCTTC

J: TRBJ2-7
size: many
V: TRBV29-1
D: .
CDR3: CSAYKFEQYF
DNA: TGCAGCGCGTACAAGTTCGAGCAGTACTTC

J: TRBJ1-6
size: few
V: TRBV4-1
D: TRBD1
CDR3: CASRRTGSSYNSPLHF
DNA: TGCGCCAGCAGGAGGACAGGGAGCTCCTATAATTCACCCCTCCACTTT

J: TRBJ2-2
size: .
V: TRBV24-1
D: .
CDR3: CVTSVGLNTGELFF
DNA: TGTGTCACCAGTGTCGGATTGAACACCGGGGAGCTGTTTTTT

J: TRBJ2-7
size: few
V: TRBV5-4
D: TRBD2
CDR3: CASSLVLAGESEQYF
DNA: TGTGCCAGCAGCTTGGTTCTAGCGGGAGAATCCGAGCAGTACTTC

J: TRBJ2-1
size: many
V: TRBV11-2
D: .
CDR3: CASSLARGLIFPNEQFF
DNA: TGTGCCAGCAGCTTAGCCCGGGGACTCATCTTTCCGAATGAGCAGTTCTTC

J: TRBJ2-1
size: many
V: TRBV20-1
D: TRBD2
CDR3: CSAPTSGTSYEQFF
DNA: TGCAGTGCTCCGACTAGCGGGACGTCGTATGAGCAGTTCTTC

J: TRBJ1-6
size: few
V: TRBV10-2
D: .
CDR3: CASSGIDNSPLHF
DNA: TGCGCCAGCAGTGGAATAGATAATTCACCCCTCCACTTT

J: TRBJ1-3
size: many
V: TRBV6-6
D: .
CDR3: CASIQQDYSGNTIYF
DNA: TGTGCCAGCATCCAACAGGACTACTCTGGAAACACCATATATTTT

J: TRBJ2-1
size: many
V: TRBV3-1
D: TRBD2
CDR3: CASSPGGSGRSEQFF
DNA: TGTGCCAGCAGCCCGGGTGGTAGCGGGAGGAGTGAGCAGTTCTTC

J: TRBJ1-4
size: .
V: TRBV6-1
D: .
CDR3: CAALGGSEKLFF
DNA: TGTGCCGCCCTGGGAGGAAGTGAAAAACTGTTTTTT

J: TRBJ1-5
size: .
V: TRBV18
D: .
CDR3: CASSPSGLLSNQPQHF
DNA: TGTGCCAGCTCACCAAGTGGGCTGTTAAGCAATCAGCCCCAGCATTTT

J: TRBJ2-3
size: few
V: TRBV28
D: .
CDR3: CASSEPRSTDTQYF
DNA: TGTGCCAGCAGCGAGCCCAGGAGCACAGATACGCAGTATTTT

J: TRBJ2-1
size: few
V: TRBV6-1
D: .
CDR3: CASSGLSSYNEQFF
DNA: TGTGCCAGCAGTGGCCTCAGCTCCTACAATGAGCAGTTCTTC

J: TRBJ2-3
size: .
V: TRBV29-1
D: TRBD2
CDR3: CSVGLGDTQYF
DNA: TGCAGCGTCGGACTAGGCGATACGCAGTATTTT

J: TRBJ1-1
size: many
V: TRBV7-3
D: .
CDR3: CASSLHQQGSTEAFF
DNA: TGTGCCAGCAGTTTACATCAACAGGGTAGCACTGAAGCTTTCTTT

J: TRBJ2-3
size: many
V: TRBV7-3
D: .
CDR3: CASKRAWVTDTQYF
DNA: TGTGCCAGCAAGCGGGCATGGGTCACAGATACGCAGTATTTT

J: TRBJ1-5
size: many
V: TRBV7-9
D: .
CDR3: CASSFSNSNQPQHF
DNA: TGTGCCAGCAGCTTCAGCAATAGCAATCAGCCCCAGCATTTT

J: TRBJ1-5
size: .
V: TRBV18
D: .
CDR3: CASSGGLNQPQHF
DNA: TGTGCCAGCTCGGGGGGCCTCAATCAGCCCCAGCATTTT

J: TRBJ1-2
size: .
V: TRBV6-5
D: .
CDR3: CASTLTSPPLPLNYGYTF
DNA: TGTGCCAGCACTCTCACGAGCCCCCCCTTGCCCCTGAACTATGGCTACACCTTC

J: TRBJ2-1
size: many
V: TRBV7-6
D: TRBD1
CDR3: CASSLAGQGAEEQFF
DNA: TGTGCCAGCAGCTTAGCGGGACAGGGGGCGGAGGAGCAGTTCTTC

J: TRBJ2-5
size: many
V: TRBV6-5
D: .
CDR3: CASSYSETQYF
DNA: TGTGCCAGCAGTTACTCAGAGACCCAGTACTTC

J: TRBJ2-1
size: many
V: TRBV10-2
D: TRBD2
CDR3: CASSIGTSGSSYNEQFF
DNA: TGCGCCAGCAGTATCGGGACTAGCGGCAGCTCCTACAATGAGCAGTTCTTC

J: TRBJ2-3
size: few
V: TRBV2
D: .
CDR3: CASSEDPLPTDTQYF
DNA: TGTGCCAGCAGTGAAGACCCCCTTCCCACAGATACGCAGTATTTT